This is a list of T cell receptor beta chains from one sample in a study of T cell changes during pregnancy in multiple sclerosis. Data came from immunoSEQ multiplex PCR; TCRdb stores just in-frame clones and leaves some out. The data show about 38,000 clones, with 85% to 95% seen just once and over 0.3% held by the top ten. The sequencing here drew on CD4+ T cells from peripheral blood mononuclear cells, taken in the third trimester of pregnancy. These receptors came from a female donor in good health, enrolled as a control in a pregnancy study. The CDR3 runs from the conserved cysteine through the conserved F or W. The D gene is left open where the match is weak. Clone size is shown for a subset of rows, as once, few, many or a class of expanded clone.

D	J	V	size	CDR3	DNA
.	TRBJ2-7	TRBV6-4	.	CAYHEQYF	TGTGCCTATCACGAGCAGTACTTC
.	TRBJ2-7	TRBV19	.	CASSKDRQLYEQYF	TGTGCCAGTAGTAAAGACAGACAGCTATACGAGCAGTACTTC
TRBD1	TRBJ1-1	TRBV19	.	CASMGTEESTEAFF	TGTGCCAGTATGGGGACAGAAGAAAGCACTGAAGCTTTCTTT
TRBD1	TRBJ1-1	TRBV5-4	.	CASRPPDRGSGTEAFF	TGTGCCAGCAGACCTCCGGACAGGGGGAGTGGTACTGAAGCTTTCTTT
.	TRBJ2-6	TRBV6-1	.	CAILGRSGANVLTF	TGTGCCATTTTGGGGCGGTCTGGGGCCAACGTCCTGACTTTC
.	TRBJ1-4	TRBV2	.	CASSEAGGGKLFF	TGTGCCAGCAGTGAAGCCGGGGGAGGAAAACTGTTTTTT
.	TRBJ2-1	TRBV2	.	CASSADSSSNEQFF	TGTGCCAGCAGCGCCGATTCCTCGAGTAATGAGCAGTTCTTC
TRBD1	TRBJ1-2	TRBV19	.	CASRRQQGYYGYTF	TGTGCCAGTAGACGCCAACAGGGGTACTATGGCTACACCTTC
.	TRBJ2-1	TRBV6-5	.	CASSCGVNGREQFF	TGTGCCAGCAGTTGCGGGGTTAACGGGCGGGAGCAGTTCTTC
.	TRBJ1-2	TRBV19	.	CASREGGYGYTF	TGTGCCAGTAGGGAGGGAGGATATGGCTACACCTTC
.	TRBJ1-4	TRBV18	.	CASSPPAGGEKLFF	TGTGCCAGCTCACCACCGGCGGGGGGCGAAAAACTGTTTTTT
TRBD2	TRBJ2-1	TRBV25-1	.	CASSPRGRAYNEQFF	TGTGCCAGCAGTCCCCGCGGGAGGGCCTACAATGAGCAGTTCTTC
TRBD2	TRBJ2-2	TRBV5-4	.	CASSPNLGLANTGELFF	TGTGCCAGCAGCCCGAATCTGGGACTAGCTAACACCGGGGAGCTGTTTTTT
.	TRBJ1-4	TRBV7-9	.	CASSSSGERGEKLFF	TGTGCCAGCAGCTCCTCAGGGGAGAGGGGGGAAAAACTGTTTTTT
.	TRBJ2-2	TRBV6-1	.	CASRENTGELFF	TGTGCCAGTAGAGAGAACACCGGGGAGCTGTTTTTT
.	TRBJ1-1	TRBV29-1	few	CSGKGVNTEAFF	TGCAGCGGTAAAGGGGTGAACACTGAAGCTTTCTTT
.	TRBJ2-7	TRBV7-9	.	CASSFLQPYEQYF	TGTGCCAGCAGCTTTTTACAGCCCTACGAGCAGTACTTC
TRBD1	TRBJ1-4	TRBV9	.	CASSVGQATNEKLFF	TGTGCCAGCAGCGTTGGACAGGCAACTAATGAAAAACTGTTTTTT
.	TRBJ2-3	TRBV15	.	CATSRGWEGGKTDTQYF	TGTGCCACCAGCAGAGGTTGGGAGGGGGGGAAAACAGATACGCAGTATTTT
.	TRBJ2-5	TRBV28	.	CASSFGRGFQQETQYF	TGTGCCAGCAGTTTTGGCAGGGGCTTCCAACAAGAGACCCAGTACTTC
TRBD1	TRBJ1-1	TRBV6-5	.	CASSSAGTENTEAFF	TGTGCCAGCAGTTCAGCCGGGACAGAGAACACTGAAGCTTTCTTT
TRBD2	TRBJ2-7	TRBV11-3	.	CASSLDGRGSAYEQYF	TGTGCCAGCAGCTTAGACGGGAGGGGGAGTGCCTACGAGCAGTACTTC
.	TRBJ1-5	TRBV28	.	CASSYPGSAQPQHF	TGTGCCAGCAGTTATCCGGGATCGGCTCAGCCCCAGCATTTT
.	TRBJ2-3	TRBV6-6	.	CATSPGGGLSTDTQYF	TGTGCCACCTCGCCCGGCGGGGGCCTTAGCACAGATACGCAGTATTTT
TRBD2	TRBJ2-7	TRBV27	.	CASGGLRAGAYEQYF	TGTGCCAGCGGGGGGCTTCGAGCGGGAGCGTACGAGCAGTACTTC
.	TRBJ2-7	TRBV7-6	.	CASRIRGREGEQYF	TGTGCCAGCAGGATAAGAGGGCGGGAAGGAGAGCAGTACTTC
.	TRBJ2-3	TRBV5-3	.	CARRGERRGLVTDTQYF	TGTGCCAGACGAGGAGAGAGACGTGGCTTAGTCACAGATACGCAGTATTTT
.	TRBJ2-6	TRBV19	.	CASSIGGSGANVLTF	TGTGCCAGTAGTATAGGAGGGTCTGGGGCCAACGTCCTGACTTTC
.	TRBJ2-3	TRBV6-6	.	CASSPGADTQYF	TGTGCCAGCAGTCCCGGGGCAGATACGCAGTATTTT
.	TRBJ1-3	TRBV28	.	CASSSPWVEQGGNTIYF	TGTGCCAGCAGTTCCCCTTGGGTAGAGCAGGGCGGAAACACCATATATTTT
.	TRBJ1-2	TRBV14	.	CASSQDFSYGYTF	TGTGCCAGCAGCCAAGATTTCAGCTATGGCTACACCTTC
.	TRBJ2-5	TRBV6-5	.	CASSYRRGPRSETQYF	TGTGCCAGCAGTTACCGCAGGGGACCCCGCTCGGAGACCCAGTACTTC
.	TRBJ1-2	TRBV11-2	.	CASSLEGSGYTF	TGTGCCAGCAGCTTAGAAGGGAGCGGCTACACCTTC
.	TRBJ1-4	TRBV18	.	CASSKGQRNEKLFF	TGTGCCAGCTCAAAAGGACAGAGGAATGAAAAACTGTTTTTT
.	TRBJ2-5	TRBV29-1	.	CSVAQETQYF	TGCAGCGTTGCTCAAGAGACCCAGTACTTC
.	TRBJ1-2	TRBV5-1	.	CASSRREKTDRTENYGYTF	TGCGCCAGCAGCCGCCGTGAAAAAACCGACAGAACGGAAAACTATGGCTACACCTTC
.	TRBJ1-1	TRBV11-2	.	CASSFSPGSTEAFF	TGTGCCAGCAGCTTCTCCCCAGGGTCCACTGAAGCTTTCTTT
TRBD1	TRBJ1-4	TRBV11-2	.	CASSPTGGNSFSDNEKLFF	TGTGCCAGCAGCCCGACAGGGGGCAATAGCTTCTCGGATAATGAAAAACTGTTTTTT
TRBD2	TRBJ2-3	TRBV2	.	CASSVLAGGRDTQYF	TGTGCCAGCAGTGTACTAGCGGGGGGGCGGGATACGCAGTATTTT
.	TRBJ2-1	TRBV14	.	CASSQDQNTQQFF	TGTGCCAGCAGCCAAGATCAGAACACCCAGCAGTTCTTC
.	TRBJ1-2	TRBV19	.	CASRVKGVDGYTF	TGTGCCAGTAGGGTAAAAGGGGTAGACGGCTACACCTTC
TRBD2	TRBJ2-1	TRBV7-2	.	CASSKRLAGGPNIHEQFF	TGTGCCAGCAGTAAGCGCCTAGCGGGAGGGCCTAATATCCATGAGCAGTTCTTC
.	TRBJ1-2	TRBV19	.	CASSDTNIFNGYTF	TGTGCCAGTAGCGATACTAACATTTTCAATGGCTACACCTTC
TRBD2	TRBJ2-5	TRBV7-9	.	CASSLGGIQETQYF	TGTGCCAGCAGCTTGGGGGGGATACAAGAGACCCAGTACTTC
TRBD1	TRBJ1-6	TRBV27	.	CASSLFSHATGSDSPLHF	TGTGCCAGCAGTTTATTTAGCCATGCGACAGGGTCAGATTCACCCCTCCACTTT
TRBD1	TRBJ1-1	TRBV6-1	.	CASTDPGQANTEAFF	TGTGCCAGCACTGACCCGGGACAGGCGAACACTGAAGCTTTCTTT
.	TRBJ2-3	TRBV28	.	CASRTGQNPTDTQYF	TGTGCCAGCAGGACAGGACAGAACCCCACAGATACGCAGTATTTT
.	TRBJ2-1	TRBV29-1	.	CSVEAPTAVNEQFF	TGCAGCGTTGAGGCTCCGACGGCGGTCAATGAGCAGTTCTTC
TRBD2	TRBJ2-5	TRBV19	.	CASSRSGLARETQYF	TGTGCCAGTAGTAGGTCGGGACTAGCGCGGGAGACCCAGTACTTC
TRBD2	TRBJ2-7	TRBV11-2	.	CASSPVAGGREQYF	TGTGCCAGCAGCCCGGTAGCGGGAGGGCGCGAGCAGTACTTC
TRBD1	TRBJ1-2	TRBV7-3	.	CASSSTGGSSGYTF	TGTGCCAGCAGCTCTACAGGGGGTTCCAGCGGCTACACCTTC